A single sample gave rise to the 5 T cell receptor beta chains below, sequenced in a study of CD8 T cells in ankylosing spondylitis. TCRdb itself ran the 5' RACE reads through MiXCR, one entry per CDR3 protein. Among 200,000 to 250,000 distinct CDR3 sequences, 9.5% to 12% were seen once, and the ten largest hold 6% to 7.5%. The sample taken for sequencing was blood, either unsorted or a sorted T cell fraction (not recorded which). Receptor source: a male donor with ankylosing spondylitis or in good health (not recorded which).

This clonotype occurred many times. V gene TRBV5-1 combines with J gene TRBJ2-3; D gene uncertain. The V and J ends lost 2 bases and 1 base respectively, with 8 bases between them. CDR1 SGHRS and CDR2 YFSETQ come from the germline V gene. The CDR3 consists of 14 residues. The CDR3 DNA sequence: TGCGCCAGCAGCTTAGAAGGAGGCACAGATACGCAGTATTTT. It specifies CASSLEGGTDTQYF.

This clonotype was counted many times. This sequence joins TRBV5-1 and TRBJ2-1; TRBD2 is a possible D gene (7 bases). The V gene lost 2 bases and the J gene lost 8 bases, with 14 bases spanning the gap. The CDR3 spans 14 residues. Per the germline V gene, CDR1 is SGHRS and CDR2 is YFSETQ. CDR3 coding DNA: TGCGCCAGCAGCTTACGGGGGGCTGTTGATGAGCAGTTCTTC. The encoded protein is CASSLRGAVDEQFF.

The sample holds many counts of this clonotype. V usage is TRBV12-3 or TRBV12-4 and J usage is TRBJ2-1; 9 positions agree with TRBD1. CDR3 size: 16 residues. The J segment lost 3 bases and the V segment lost 4 bases, leaving 7 bases of the junction unmatched. The CDR3 reads CASSSRGQGNYNEQFF. The CDR3 DNA reads TGTGCCAGCAGTTCCCGCGGACAGGGGAACTACAATGAGCAGTTCTTC.

This clonotype appeared a few times. The gene calls are TRBV5-1 and TRBJ2-6, with D possibly TRBD2 on 6 matching bases. V gave up 0 bases and J gave up 0 bases, with 10 bases separating them. Germline V lookup: CDR1 SGHRS, CDR2 YFSETQ. This CDR3 is 17 amino acids long. CDR3 in DNA: TGCGCCAGCAGCTTGGGGGTCGGGGGCTCTGGGGCCAACGTCCTGACTTTC. It is translated as CASSLGVGGSGANVLTF.

This clonotype was picked up many times. The chain combines TRBV6-6 with TRBJ2-2; D not resolved. This CDR3 is built from 12 residues. V lost 8 bases and J lost 2, with 6 bases in between. Germline CDR1 MNHNY, CDR2 SVGAGI (reference sequence). In DNA, the CDR3 is TGTGCCAGCGACACCAACACCGGGGAGCTGTTTTTT. It translates to CASDTNTGELFF.